This T cell receptor (beta chain) emerged from a study of metastatic and nonmetastatic thyroid tumors (dated by TCRdb to the early 2020s). Background on the whole study: Repertoires were compared across peripheral blood and tumor or nodule tissue samples from malignant and benign thyroid patients. Here is what the overall study found, with its caveats: TCR beta diversity was reported as significantly higher in malignant tumors than in benign nodules, in both blood and tumor samples.

None of the patients had been given any treatment before thyroid surgery. Using T-cell receptor beta sequencing, the study looked back at clinical samples from patients collected from about 2012 to 2018. This clone was recorded at least ten times. Its antigen is unknown. It has no much larger one-base neighbor in the sample; base qualities were not kept. Receptors were amplified or captured by PCR. Data came from an Illumina HiSeq 4000. The TCR beta-chain CDR3 region of each patient was profiled by high-throughput sequencing. The authors' pipeline ran thus. A classifier to discriminate distant-metastatic papillary thyroid cancer patients was built from CDR3 differences across clinicopathological groups. Repertoire diversity was assessed with the Shannon index, and tumor-blood repertoire similarity with the Morisita-Horn index. The public reads were reanalyzed by TCRdb: fastp trimming at Q25, MiXCR alignment, in-frame beta chains only. Clone size and V and J calls follow TCRdb, not the original study. This sample has about 59,000 clones in its table, and 15% to 20% of those were observed once. Of the sample, roughly 10% is held by the ten largest clones.

CDR1 and CDR2, per the germline V gene, are MNHNS and SASEGT. The CDR3, cysteine through phenylalanine, is 14 amino acids long. Solely the CDR3 DNA is kept, with 42 bases framed from the first base. The junction shows trimming of 2 bases on V and 5 bases on J, plus 10 bases between the germline ends. Sequencing input: blood. This receptor was taken from a male donor with papillary thyroid cancer or a benign thyroid nodule (not recorded which). Some clones in this sample may be carry-over from other donors' samples. The chain is made from TRBV6-1 and TRBJ1-5; no confident D gene assignment can be made. The CDR3 region has the sequence CASSENPGHQPQHF. DNA sequence: TGTGCCAGCAGTGAAAATCCGGGCCATCAGCCCCAGCATTTT.